The 27 T cell receptor beta chains given below trace back to one sample, sequenced in a study of OX40 agonist ivuxolimab in advanced cancers. The method was immunoSEQ multiplex PCR; TCRdb's version includes in-frame clones alone and lacks a portion of them. The table has approximately 75,000 clones, 78% seen once; the top ten hold roughly 5.4%. This specimen consisted of CD4+ or CD8+ T cells sorted from blood, obtained in a trial of the OX40 agonist ivuxolimab. These receptors originate from an adult with an advanced solid tumor such as melanoma, head and neck, liver or kidney cancer.

The V call is TRBV7-2, the J call TRBJ1-2; D is unresolved. CDR3 length equals 13 residues. V was cut by 6 bases and J by 6 bases, with 14 bases left in between. Germline CDR1 SGHTA, CDR2 FQGNSA. As DNA, the CDR3 is TGTGCCAGCAGTTCTTGGACGGCAGATGGCTACACCTTC. Translated: CASSSWTADGYTF.

This chain links TRBV11-2 with TRBJ2-5; D unclear. From germline, CDR1 is SGHAT and CDR2 FQNNGV. Trimming removed 5 bases at V and 5 bases at J, with 9 bases between. The CDR3 is 12 residues long. CDR3 sequence (DNA): TGTGCCAGCAGCCCCACAAGGGAGACCCAGTACTTC. Translating it yields CASSPTRETQYF.

The chain employs TRBV19 and TRBJ1-2; D gene uncertain. The CDR3 loop spans 11 amino acids. The V gene's germline CDR1 is LNHDA and CDR2 SQIVND (reference sequence). V was cut by 6 bases and J by 1 base, with 3 bases left in between. CDR3 coding DNA: TGTGCCAGTAGCTATAACTATGGCTACACCTTC. This encodes CASSYNYGYTF.

V usage is TRBV28 and J usage is TRBJ2-7, with D tentatively TRBD1 (6 bases). V was shortened by 3 bases and J by 7 bases, with 16 bases between the two germline ends. Germline V gene data show CDR1 as MDHEN and CDR2 as SYDVKM. This CDR3 contains 14 residues. CDR3 amino acids: CASSFNRASKEQYF. CDR3 in DNA: TGTGCCAGCAGTTTTAACAGGGCATCAAAGGAGCAGTACTTC.

The genes are TRBV19 and TRBJ2-5, with 7 nucleotides matching TRBD2. The trim removed 3 bases at V and 5 bases at J, leaving 0 bases unmatched. CDR3 length: 12 residues. CDR1 is LNHDA, CDR2 SQIVND, per germline (reference sequence). DNA of the CDR3: TGTGCCAGTAGTATCGGGAGGGAGACCCAGTACTTC. Its translation: CASSIGRETQYF.

This clone was seen a single time. This sequence joins TRBV7-3 and TRBJ2-3, with D tentatively TRBD1 (5 bases). CDR1 SGHTA and CDR2 FQGTGA come from the germline V gene. This CDR3 is built from 14 residues. V was cut by 5 bases and J by 0 bases, with 9 bases left in between. The CDR3 coding sequence is TGTGCCAGCAGCAAAGGGGCGAGCACAGATACGCAGTATTTT. This encodes CASSKGASTDTQYF.

The V call is TRBV4-2, the J call TRBJ1-4; TRBD1 might be the D (6 bases). The germline V gene has CDR1 LGHNA and CDR2 YNFKEQ. CDR3 size: 15 residues. V was cut by 4 bases and J by 4 bases, with 13 bases left in between. CDR3 residues: CASSLVGGFNEKLFF. The CDR3 DNA reads TGTGCCAGCAGCCTGGTCGGGGGCTTTAATGAAAAACTGTTTTTT.

This sequence joins TRBV19 and TRBJ2-3; TRBD2 agrees at 12 bases. V shed 6 bases and J 2 bases; nucleotides not matched to a gene: 6. CDR3 length equals 16 residues. The germline gives CDR1 LNHDA, CDR2 SQIVND (reference sequence). CDR3 sequence (DNA): TGTGCCAGTAGCCACACTAGCGGGGGGCTCACAGATACGCAGTATTTT. It codes for CASSHTSGGLTDTQYF.

About this clone: One junction end does not reproduce the germline sequence, and a read error may be involved. The chain uses TRBV12-5 and TRBJ1-2; 11 positions match TRBD1. The germline CDR1 and CDR2 sequences are LGHNT and FRNRAP. The CDR3 runs 13 residues. DNA for the CDR3: TGTGCTAGTGGCTTGGACAGGGGGCAAGGCTACACCTTC. Translating it yields CASGLDRGQGYTF.

The V gene is TRBV6-6, the J gene TRBJ1-1; TRBD1 might be the D (6 bases). V was clipped by 6 bases and J by 1 base, with 12 bases between them. The germline V gene encodes CDR1 MNHNY and CDR2 SVGAGI (reference sequence). The CDR3 has 14 residues. In nucleotides, the CDR3 is TGTGCCAGCAGCCTCAAGGGGGGGAACACTGAAGCTTTCTTT. This translates into CASSLKGGNTEAFF.

The chain couples TRBV6-4 to TRBJ1-2; D is unresolved. Germline assignment: CDR1 MRHNA and CDR2 SNTAGT. This CDR3 has 13 residues. The V end was cut by 4 bases, the J end by 5 bases, with 11 bases between. CDR3 residues: CASSGVPEYGYTF. The CDR3 DNA is TGTGCCAGCAGTGGGGTGCCAGAATATGGCTACACCTTC.

This clone was found once. The V gene is TRBV19, the J gene TRBJ2-5, with TRBD2 as a possible D gene (5 bases). The length of the CDR3 is 13 residues. V was cut by 3 bases and J by 5 bases, with 10 bases left in between. The germline CDR1 and CDR2 sequences are LNHDA and SQIVND (reference sequence). CDR3 region: CASSIGVGETQYF. The CDR3 DNA is TGTGCCAGTAGTATCGGGGTAGGGGAGACCCAGTACTTC.

The V gene is TRBV7-2, the J gene TRBJ1-2, with D unresolved. V gave up 5 bases and J gave up 8 bases, with 9 bases separating them. CDR1 and CDR2 (germline): SGHTA, FQGNSA. The length of the CDR3 is 11 residues. CDR3 DNA: TGTGCCAGCAGCAACCGCAGGGGCTACACCTTC. Its protein is CASSNRRGYTF.

The CDR3 loop is CASSSQVGGPNEKLFF. The CDR3, as DNA: TGTGCCAGCAGCTCCCAAGTAGGGGGCCCGAATGAAAAACTGTTTTTT. This chain connects TRBV7-2 to TRBJ1-4; TRBD1 matches 7 bases. The CDR3 has 16 residues. Germline CDR1 and CDR2: SGHTA and FQGNSA. The V and J ends lost 4 bases and 5 bases, in that order; junction bases with no gene match: 10.

The V gene is TRBV15, the J gene TRBJ1-5; no definite D call. The CDR3 extends over 16 amino acids. The ends were cut back, 1 base at V and 5 bases at J, with 15 bases in the middle. Germline-derived CDR1 and CDR2 are LNHNV and YYDKDF (reference sequence). In DNA form, the CDR3 reads TGTGCCACCAGCAGAGTAAGAGTAGCCACGGATCAGCCCCAGCATTTT. This translates into CATSRVRVATDQPQHF.

The chain combines TRBV5-1 with TRBJ2-7; D possibly corresponds to TRBD2 (6 bases). Trimming cost V 0 bases and J 4 bases, with 14 bases left between them. The germline V gene has CDR1 SGHRS and CDR2 YFSETQ. This CDR3 is 15 amino acids long. This chain's CDR3 is CASSLVPGVGYEQYF. CDR3 DNA: TGCGCCAGCAGCTTGGTTCCGGGAGTAGGTTACGAGCAGTACTTC.

A note on this clone: The conserved phenylalanine or tryptophan normally closing the CDR3 is absent here, so this likely arose from a read error. V usage is TRBV28 and J usage is TRBJ1-2, with 7 nucleotides matching TRBD1. J was trimmed by 8 bases and V by 4 bases; bases with no gene match: 10. This CDR3 has 14 residues. Germline CDR1 MDHEN, CDR2 SYDVKM. The CDR3 reads CASSSMDRPWGYTL. The CDR3 coding sequence is TGTGCCAGCAGTTCCATGGACAGGCCTTGGGGCTACACCCTC.

This sequence joins TRBV11-2 and TRBJ1-2; maybe TRBD1 (6 bases). The V gene lost 5 bases and the J gene lost 3 bases, with 25 bases spanning the gap. This CDR3 is built from 18 residues. Germline-derived CDR1 and CDR2 are SGHAT and FQNNGV. Here the CDR3 reads CASSHYRGARARDYGYTF. CDR3 coding DNA: TGTGCCAGCAGCCATTATAGGGGGGCTCGGGCCCGCGACTATGGCTACACCTTC.

This chain links TRBV19 with TRBJ1-5, with D unresolved. The CDR3 runs to 14 residues. V gave up 3 bases and J gave up 2 bases, with 8 bases separating them. Germline V CDR1 and CDR2: LNHDA, SQIVND (reference sequence). CDR3 bases: TGTGCCAGTAGTATCCGGGGAGGCAATCAGCCCCAGCATTTT. This codes for CASSIRGGNQPQHF.

Worth noting for this clone: The identical CDR3 is also encoded by other nucleotide sequences in the sample. The rearrangement uses TRBV19 and TRBJ1-2; 8 positions match TRBD1. The CDR3 has 16 residues. The V segment lost 5 bases and the J segment 1 base; nucleotides outside the gene matches: 9. Germline loops: CDR1 LNHDA, CDR2 SQIVND (reference sequence). The CDR3 DNA reads as TGTGCCAGTAGTGCCCCGGGGACAGGATTTAACTATGGCTACACCTTC. Protein: CASSAPGTGFNYGYTF.

The chain employs TRBV19 and TRBJ2-2; D uncertain. Germline V gives CDR1 LNHDA, CDR2 SQIVND (reference sequence). V lost 5 bases and J lost 14, with 18 bases in between. The CDR3 is 13 residues long. For the CDR3, the DNA is TGTGCCAGTAGTGCGACCAATTCCCCTCATCTGTTTTTT. It translates to CASSATNSPHLFF.

The CDR3 here is CASSEVWDTEAFF. CDR3 bases: TGTGCCAGCAGTGAGGTTTGGGACACTGAAGCTTTCTTT. This chain connects TRBV2 to TRBJ1-1, with D unresolved. The germline V and J ends were trimmed by 3 bases and 3 bases, with 8 bases remaining between them. The CDR3 runs to 13 residues. Germline lookup yields CDR1 SNHLY and CDR2 FYNNEI.

The chain employs TRBV4-3 and TRBJ1-5, with unresolved D. This CDR3 spans 13 amino acids. CDR1 is LGHNA, CDR2 YSLEER, per germline. V lost 3 bases, J lost 7 bases, and 10 bases lay in between. For the CDR3, the DNA is TGCGCCAGCAGCCAGACCCTGGCCCAGCCCCAGCATTTT. It codes for CASSQTLAQPQHF.

The chain recombines TRBV28 with TRBJ1-2, with a weak D call TRBD1 (6 bases). V lost 5 bases and J lost 2, with 12 bases in between. The CDR3 covers 14 residues. Per germline, CDR1 MDHEN and CDR2 SYDVKM. The CDR3 spells CASSPPGQNYGYTF. DNA of the CDR3: TGTGCCAGCAGTCCCCCCGGACAGAACTATGGCTACACCTTC.

The CDR3 DNA follows: TGTGCCAGCAGCGTAAACGGGGGAGAGACCCAGTACTTC. It is translated as CASSVNGGETQYF. J is TRBJ2-5 and V is TRBV9; D is perhaps TRBD2 (6 bases). V gave up 1 base and J gave up 4 bases, with 8 bases separating them. CDR3 length equals 13 residues. From germline, CDR1 is SGDLS and CDR2 YYNGEE.

The genes are TRBV7-2 and TRBJ2-7; a weak D match, TRBD2 (6 bases). The CDR3 runs to 16 residues. From germline, CDR1 is SGHTA and CDR2 FQGNSA. V was pared by 1 base and J by 0 bases, with 13 bases between. The CDR3 DNA follows: TGTGCCAGCAGCTTAGGGGTAGCGGAGGCCTCCTACGAGCAGTACTTC. Residues: CASSLGVAEASYEQYF.

The chain employs TRBV6-5 and TRBJ1-2; D unresolved. Trimming stripped 4 bases from V and 5 bases from J, with 8 bases between. From germline, CDR1 is MNHEY and CDR2 SVGAGI. The CDR3 is 12 residues long. CDR3: CASSLGGYGYTF. The CDR3 DNA sequence: TGTGCCAGCAGTTTGGGAGGTTATGGCTACACCTTC.